This T cell receptor (beta chain) was found in a study of CD8 T cells in Susac syndrome. Study-wide findings and caveats: Only a relatively small number of individuals were included in the TCR sequencing and HLA analysis.

This clonotype has just one count. Its antigen remains unknown. J was trimmed by 2 bases and V by 2 bases; bases with no gene match: 4. Per germline, CDR1 MNHEY and CDR2 SVGAGI. CDR3 size: 16 residues. TCR beta was sequenced from blood CD8+ and CD4+ T cells. Random hexamers primed reverse transcription of about 0.5 to 1 ug RNA. Multiplex PCR with immunoSEQ amplified the TCR beta CDR3 across 54 Vbeta and 13 Jbeta. TCRdb passed the immunoSEQ multiplex PCR reads through MiXCR, listing each CDR3 protein once. This table has some 140,000 distinct CDR3 sequences, approximately 95% appearing once. The TCR originated in a human donor with Susac syndrome. The sample consisted of CD8+ T cells from PBMCs. V usage is TRBV6-5 and J usage is TRBJ2-7; TRBD2 matches 12 bases. The CDR3 DNA sequence: TGTGCCAGCAGTTACAGCCTAGCGGGAGGGCCCTACGAGCAGTACTTC. It translates to CASSYSLAGGPYEQYF.